The sequence of this T cell receptor (beta chain) was determined in a study of T-cell reconstitution after alpha-beta-depleted transplantation in children. Unique molecular identifiers were used to barcode this TCRbeta library. In TCRdb, the PCR reads were re-called with MiXCR into one record per CDR3 protein. Of some 550,000 distinct CDR3 sequences listed, approximately 16% are singletons. CDR3 length: 12 residues. V gave up 1 base and J gave up 7 bases, with 10 bases separating them. Germline assignment: CDR1 SQVTM and CDR2 ANQGSEA. Sequencing used PBMCs from the stem cell graft donor, obtained from the stem cell graft. The source of this sequence is a human donor who donated a stem cell graft to a child with acute lymphoblastic leukemia. This rearrangement joins TRBV29-1 to TRBJ1-1; D unresolved. The CDR3 sequence: CSVEGKTLEAFF. The CDR3 coding sequence is TGCAGCGTTGAAGGTAAAACCCTTGAAGCTTTCTTT.